A single sample is the source of the 10 T cell receptor beta chains below, sequenced in a study of blood T cell repertoires in COVID-19. Profiling relied on immunoSEQ multiplex PCR, and the TCRdb table lists in-frame clones only, not all of them. This table has about 150,000 clones, 65% to 90% appearing once. The specimen sequenced was peripheral blood. These receptors all come from a woman in her fifties or sixties with acute or convalescent COVID-19.

This chain connects TRBV19 to TRBJ2-1; weak D call: TRBD1 (6 bases). The germline V gene has CDR1 LNHDA and CDR2 SQIVND (reference sequence). CDR3 length: 12 amino acids. Trimming stripped 8 bases from V and 8 bases from J, with 13 bases between. The CDR3 is CASYRVRHEQFF. The CDR3 region has the DNA TGTGCCAGTTACAGGGTAAGGCATGAGCAGTTCTTC.

This rearrangement joins TRBV28 to TRBJ2-4, with D possibly TRBD2 on 5 matching bases. CDR3 length equals 15 residues. Trimming removed 1 base at V and 2 bases at J, with 9 bases between. Per the germline V gene, CDR1 is MDHEN and CDR2 is SYDVKM. This CDR3 is CASSLSGNSKNIQYF. CDR3 coding DNA: TGTGCCAGCAGTTTATCCGGGAACTCCAAAAACATTCAGTACTTC.

The V and J genes are TRBV18 and TRBJ2-4; 10 positions agree with TRBD2. The CDR3 loop spans 14 amino acids. The V gene's germline CDR1 is KGHSH and CDR2 LQKENI. The V segment lost 3 bases and the J segment 7 bases; nucleotides outside the gene matches: 3. This CDR3 is CASSPLAGANIQYF. CDR3 sequence (DNA): TGTGCCAGCTCACCTCTAGCGGGAGCGAACATTCAGTACTTC.

The J gene is TRBJ1-2, the V gene TRBV27; perhaps TRBD1 as D (5 bases). Trimming took 5 bases from V and 7 from J, leaving 14 bases between them. The CDR3 sequence is 13 residues long. CDR1 is MNHEY, CDR2 SMNVEV, per germline (reference sequence). As DNA, the CDR3 is TGTGCCAGCAGTCCCCACTTGACAGTTGGCTACACCTTC. Its protein product is CASSPHLTVGYTF.

J is TRBJ1-6 and V is TRBV4-1; 8 positions match TRBD1. CDR1 and CDR2 from the germline V gene are MGHRA and YSYEKL. V trimming: 0 bases; J trimming: 10 bases; junction bases outside the gene matches: 5. The CDR3 runs to 15 residues. In DNA form, the CDR3 reads TGCGCCAGCAGCCAAGAATCAGGGGGCAGGTCACCCCTCCACTTT. As protein: CASSQESGGRSPLHF.

The CDR3 protein is CASGLVLGGGGELFF. For the CDR3, the DNA is TGTGCTAGTGGTTTGGTACTGGGAGGAGGCGGGGAGCTGTTTTTT. The chain combines TRBV12-5 with TRBJ2-2; perhaps TRBD2 as D (6 bases). The CDR3 runs 15 residues. Trimming pared 0 bases from V and 7 bases from J, leaving 12 bases between. CDR1 and CDR2 from the germline V gene are LGHNT and FRNRAP.

In its sample, this clone was seen a few times. The chain has TRBV27 and TRBJ2-1; TRBD1 matches at 8 bases. There are 14 residues in the CDR3. Germline-derived CDR1 and CDR2 are MNHEY and SMNVEV (reference sequence). V lost 3 bases to trimming and J lost 7 bases; unmatched junction nucleotides: 5. The CDR3 DNA follows: TGTGCCAGCAGTTTTGGGACAGGATGGAATGAGCAGTTCTTC. It encodes CASSFGTGWNEQFF.

CDR3 sequence reads: CASSVSGTGGYEQYF. The CDR3 DNA reads as TGTGCCAGCAGCGTTTCCGGGACAGGGGGCTACGAGCAGTACTTC. The chain couples TRBV7-9 to TRBJ2-7, with 11 bases that match TRBD1. Germline lookup yields CDR1 SEHNR and CDR2 FQNEAQ (reference sequence). There are 15 residues in the CDR3. Trimming took 5 bases from V and 3 from J; bases not matched to a gene: 6.

The chain is built from TRBV27 and TRBJ2-1, with 13 nucleotides matching TRBD2. CDR3 length: 14 amino acids. The trim removed 6 bases at V and 10 bases at J, leaving 6 bases unmatched. Per germline, CDR1 MNHEY and CDR2 SMNVEV (reference sequence). In nucleotides, the CDR3 is TGTGCCAGCAGCTCCGGGACTAGCGGGAAAGAGCAGTTCTTC. This sequence encodes CASSSGTSGKEQFF.

This clone was counted a single time. The V call is TRBV6-5, the J call TRBJ1-4, with 9 positions matching TRBD1. CDR1 MNHEY and CDR2 SVGAGI come from the germline V gene. With 4 bases clipped from V and 5 bases from J, the junction kept 2 bases outside the gene matches. The CDR3 spans 14 residues. CDR3 nucleotide sequence: TGTGCCAGCAGTTCGACAGGGGGAAATGAAAAACTGTTTTTT. Residues: CASSSTGGNEKLFF.